These T cell receptor beta chains were read from a single sample in a study of cytomegalovirus exposure and HLA in healthy donors. The protocol was immunoSEQ multiplex PCR, while the TCRdb copy is restricted to in-frame clones and leaves out a portion. The data hold 150,000 or so clones, with about 82% observed a single time. Sequencing was done on a sample of PBMCs. These receptors were taken from a human donor in good health. Each CDR3 is given with its conserved first and last residue. Fields, in order: CDR3 protein, CDR3 DNA, clone size, D gene, V gene, J gene. D genes are given only for firm matches. Only part of the rows carry a size: once, few, many, or a class if the clone is expanded.

cdr3_aa: CASSRTATGELFF
cdr3_nt: TGTGCCAGCAGTCGGACAGCAACCGGGGAGCTGTTTTTT
clone_size: few
d_call: NA
v_call: TRBV7-9
j_call: TRBJ2-2

cdr3_aa: CASSQDLSHTGVKYGYTF
cdr3_nt: TGCGCCAGCAGCCAAGACCTTTCCCATACAGGGGTAAAGTATGGCTACACCTTC
clone_size: NA
d_call: TRBD1
v_call: TRBV4-3
j_call: TRBJ1-2

cdr3_aa: CASTSGDRPSYGYTF
cdr3_nt: TGTGCCAGCACGTCAGGGGACAGGCCCTCCTATGGCTACACCTTC
clone_size: NA
d_call: TRBD1
v_call: TRBV28
j_call: TRBJ1-2

cdr3_aa: CASSINTGAPYEQYF
cdr3_nt: TGTGCCAGTAGTATAAATACAGGGGCGCCCTACGAGCAGTACTTC
clone_size: NA
d_call: TRBD1
v_call: TRBV19
j_call: TRBJ2-7

cdr3_aa: CASSDGGGPSNEQFF
cdr3_nt: TGTGCCAGCAGTGACGGCGGGGGGCCGAGCAATGAGCAGTTCTTC
clone_size: NA
d_call: TRBD2
v_call: TRBV6-4
j_call: TRBJ2-1

cdr3_aa: CASSLAHGRNYGYTF
cdr3_nt: TGTGCCAGCAGCTTAGCGCATGGGAGGAACTATGGCTACACCTTC
clone_size: NA
d_call: NA
v_call: TRBV7-8
j_call: TRBJ1-2

cdr3_aa: CASSLYTGVNQPQHF
cdr3_nt: TGTGCCAGCAGCTTATATACAGGAGTCAATCAGCCCCAGCATTTT
clone_size: NA
d_call: NA
v_call: TRBV27
j_call: TRBJ1-5

cdr3_aa: CASSGASGSYEQYF
cdr3_nt: TGTGCCAGCAGTGGGGCTAGCGGGAGCTACGAGCAGTACTTC
clone_size: NA
d_call: TRBD2
v_call: TRBV2
j_call: TRBJ2-7

cdr3_aa: CASSYGTGGSEKLFF
cdr3_nt: TGTGCCAGCAGTTACGGAACAGGGGGAAGTGAAAAACTGTTTTTT
clone_size: few
d_call: TRBD1
v_call: TRBV6-5
j_call: TRBJ1-4

cdr3_aa: CASSFLRLLGNSPLHF
cdr3_nt: TGTGCCAGCAGCTTCCTCCGGCTCCTAGGAAATTCACCCCTCCACTTT
clone_size: NA
d_call: NA
v_call: TRBV5-4
j_call: TRBJ1-6

cdr3_aa: CASRGTGAQPQHF
cdr3_nt: TGTGCCAGCAGGGGGACAGGGGCTCAGCCCCAGCATTTT
clone_size: NA
d_call: TRBD1
v_call: TRBV6-5
j_call: TRBJ1-5

cdr3_aa: CATSREEGADSPLHF
cdr3_nt: TGTGCCACCAGCAGAGAGGAGGGGGCCGATTCACCCCTCCACTTT
clone_size: NA
d_call: TRBD1
v_call: TRBV15
j_call: TRBJ1-6

cdr3_aa: CAISGQASNQPQETQYF
cdr3_nt: TGTGCCATCTCAGGACAGGCCTCCAACCAGCCGCAAGAGACCCAGTACTTC
clone_size: NA
d_call: TRBD1
v_call: TRBV10-3
j_call: TRBJ2-5

cdr3_aa: CAWRAQSWTGDTLSGNTIYF
cdr3_nt: TGTGCCTGGAGAGCGCAGAGCTGGACAGGGGATACCCTCTCTGGAAACACCATATATTTT
clone_size: NA
d_call: TRBD1
v_call: TRBV30
j_call: TRBJ1-3

cdr3_aa: CASSLTGAYEQYF
cdr3_nt: TGTGCCAGCAGCTTGACGGGGGCCTACGAGCAGTACTTC
clone_size: few
d_call: NA
v_call: TRBV5-8
j_call: TRBJ2-7

cdr3_aa: CASSQIPGQVVNEQFF
cdr3_nt: TGTGCCAGCAGCCAAATCCCGGGACAGGTGGTCAATGAGCAGTTCTTC
clone_size: NA
d_call: TRBD1
v_call: TRBV7-2
j_call: TRBJ2-1

cdr3_aa: CASSRDSVSLNTEAFF
cdr3_nt: TGCGCCAGCAGCAGGGACAGCGTATCACTGAACACTGAAGCTTTCTTT
clone_size: NA
d_call: TRBD1
v_call: TRBV4-3
j_call: TRBJ1-1

cdr3_aa: CASAIKGTVNQPQHF
cdr3_nt: TGTGCCAGTGCTATTAAGGGGACAGTAAATCAGCCCCAGCATTTT
clone_size: NA
d_call: TRBD1
v_call: TRBV19
j_call: TRBJ1-5

cdr3_aa: CASSIRGEASYEQYF
cdr3_nt: TGTGCCAGTAGTATCCGGGGGGAGGCTTCCTACGAGCAGTACTTC
clone_size: NA
d_call: TRBD2
v_call: TRBV19
j_call: TRBJ2-7

cdr3_aa: CAWGPGGGNTIYF
cdr3_nt: TGTGCCTGGGGCCCCGGGGGTGGAAACACCATATATTTT
clone_size: few
d_call: NA
v_call: TRBV30
j_call: TRBJ1-3

cdr3_aa: CASSMGRSQETQYF
cdr3_nt: TGTGCCAGCAGTATGGGGAGGTCCCAAGAGACCCAGTACTTC
clone_size: NA
d_call: NA
v_call: TRBV2
j_call: TRBJ2-5

cdr3_aa: CASSLDRQNSGANVLTF
cdr3_nt: TGTGCCAGCTCACTCGACAGGCAGAACTCTGGGGCCAACGTCCTGACTTTC
clone_size: NA
d_call: NA
v_call: TRBV18
j_call: TRBJ2-6

cdr3_aa: CASSGTSGQETQYF
cdr3_nt: TGTGCCAGCTCCGGGACTAGCGGTCAAGAGACCCAGTACTTC
clone_size: NA
d_call: TRBD2
v_call: TRBV2
j_call: TRBJ2-5

cdr3_aa: CASSLAVDTDTQYF
cdr3_nt: TGCGCCAGCAGCTTGGCCGTAGACACAGATACGCAGTATTTT
clone_size: NA
d_call: NA
v_call: TRBV5-1
j_call: TRBJ2-3

cdr3_aa: CASRFFFGGGGANVLTF
cdr3_nt: TGCGCCAGCAGATTCTTCTTTGGGGGCGGTGGGGCCAACGTCCTGACTTTC
clone_size: NA
d_call: NA
v_call: TRBV5-1
j_call: TRBJ2-6

cdr3_aa: CSAGLAGAYNEQFF
cdr3_nt: TGCAGCGCCGGACTAGCGGGGGCCTACAATGAGCAGTTCTTC
clone_size: once
d_call: TRBD2
v_call: TRBV29-1
j_call: TRBJ2-1

cdr3_aa: CASRDRGNTGELFF
cdr3_nt: TGTGCCAGCCGTGACAGGGGAAACACCGGGGAGCTGTTTTTT
clone_size: NA
d_call: TRBD1
v_call: TRBV28
j_call: TRBJ2-2

cdr3_aa: CASSHKSRTTDTQYF
cdr3_nt: TGTGCCAGCAGTCACAAGAGTAGGACTACAGATACGCAGTATTTT
clone_size: NA
d_call: NA
v_call: TRBV27
j_call: TRBJ2-3

cdr3_aa: CATSRDTEASGGAKNIQYF
cdr3_nt: TGTGCCACCAGCAGAGATACTGAGGCTAGCGGGGGAGCCAAAAACATTCAGTACTTC
clone_size: NA
d_call: TRBD2
v_call: TRBV15
j_call: TRBJ2-4

cdr3_aa: CASTEAGSTFYEQYF
cdr3_nt: TGTGCCAGCACCGAAGCGGGGTCCACCTTCTACGAGCAGTACTTC
clone_size: NA
d_call: TRBD2
v_call: TRBV27
j_call: TRBJ2-7

cdr3_aa: CASSHTPTGLSNQPQHF
cdr3_nt: TGTGCCAGCAGCCATACGCCGACAGGGCTGAGCAATCAGCCCCAGCATTTT
clone_size: NA
d_call: TRBD1
v_call: TRBV2
j_call: TRBJ1-5

cdr3_aa: CASRRTGGRTDTQYF
cdr3_nt: TGTGCCAGCAGAAGGACCGGGGGTCGCACAGATACGCAGTATTTT
clone_size: NA
d_call: NA
v_call: TRBV6-5
j_call: TRBJ2-3

cdr3_aa: CASSLSLPDGYTF
cdr3_nt: TGTGCCAGCAGCTTATCCCTTCCGGATGGCTACACCTTC
clone_size: NA
d_call: NA
v_call: TRBV11-2
j_call: TRBJ1-2

cdr3_aa: CASSLLTGAETQYF
cdr3_nt: TGTGCCAGCAGCTTGTTGACAGGGGCCGAGACCCAGTACTTC
clone_size: NA
d_call: TRBD1
v_call: TRBV5-5
j_call: TRBJ2-5

cdr3_aa: CASSGPGGLKLGYGYTF
cdr3_nt: TGTGCCAGCAGTGGGCCAGGGGGGCTTAAGCTTGGCTATGGCTACACCTTC
clone_size: once
d_call: TRBD1
v_call: TRBV6-1
j_call: TRBJ1-2

cdr3_aa: CASSLAGNTEAFF
cdr3_nt: TGTGCCAGCAGCTTGGCCGGGAACACTGAAGCTTTCTTT
clone_size: NA
d_call: NA
v_call: TRBV5-5
j_call: TRBJ1-1

cdr3_aa: CASSLGVLYGYTF
cdr3_nt: TGTGCCAGCAGCTTAGGAGTGCTCTATGGCTACACCTTC
clone_size: NA
d_call: NA
v_call: TRBV7-2
j_call: TRBJ1-2

cdr3_aa: CASSIMDRGMSGANVLTF
cdr3_nt: TGTGCCAGTAGTATTATGGACAGGGGAATGTCTGGGGCCAACGTCCTGACTTTC
clone_size: NA
d_call: TRBD1
v_call: TRBV19
j_call: TRBJ2-6

cdr3_aa: CSVVSVSTDTQYF
cdr3_nt: TGCAGCGTTGTTAGCGTGAGCACAGATACGCAGTATTTT
clone_size: NA
d_call: NA
v_call: TRBV29-1
j_call: TRBJ2-3

cdr3_aa: CASAKGGQDSNQPQHF
cdr3_nt: TGTGCTAGTGCCAAAGGCGGGCAGGATAGCAATCAGCCCCAGCATTTT
clone_size: NA
d_call: NA
v_call: TRBV12-5
j_call: TRBJ1-5

cdr3_aa: CASSQGFPGVSTEAFF
cdr3_nt: TGCGCCAGCAGCCAAGGCTTTCCAGGGGTGAGCACTGAAGCTTTCTTT
clone_size: NA
d_call: NA
v_call: TRBV4-1
j_call: TRBJ1-1

cdr3_aa: CASSKVQGASPFF
cdr3_nt: TGTGCCAGCAGCAAAGTACAGGGGGCGTCTCCTTTCTTT
clone_size: NA
d_call: TRBD1
v_call: TRBV11-2
j_call: TRBJ1-1

cdr3_aa: CASSLTAGEPDTQYF
cdr3_nt: TGTGCCAGCAGCTTAACGGCTGGAGAACCAGATACGCAGTATTTT
clone_size: once
d_call: NA
v_call: TRBV7-3
j_call: TRBJ2-3

cdr3_aa: CASSLIGTGGVNEQFF
cdr3_nt: TGCGCCAGCAGCTTAATAGGGACAGGGGGCGTAAATGAGCAGTTCTTC
clone_size: NA
d_call: TRBD1
v_call: TRBV5-1
j_call: TRBJ2-1

cdr3_aa: CASSYEPGPLTSGDEQFF
cdr3_nt: TGTGCCAGTAGTTATGAACCGGGACCTCTAACCTCAGGGGATGAGCAGTTCTTC
clone_size: NA
d_call: NA
v_call: TRBV19
j_call: TRBJ2-1

cdr3_aa: CASSAGLPPYEQYF
cdr3_nt: TGTGCCAGCAGCGCGGGACTGCCCCCCTACGAGCAGTACTTC
clone_size: few
d_call: NA
v_call: TRBV7-3
j_call: TRBJ2-7

cdr3_aa: CASSLGQGRDSYEQYF
cdr3_nt: TGCGCCAGCAGCCTCGGACAGGGTCGCGATTCCTACGAGCAGTACTTC
clone_size: NA
d_call: TRBD1
v_call: TRBV5-1
j_call: TRBJ2-7

cdr3_aa: CASTGRGVAFF
cdr3_nt: TGTGCCAGTACAGGCAGGGGTGTAGCTTTCTTT
clone_size: NA
d_call: NA
v_call: TRBV19
j_call: TRBJ1-1

cdr3_aa: CASSFGEKNNEQFF
cdr3_nt: TGTGCCAGCAGCTTCGGGGAGAAGAACAATGAGCAGTTCTTC
clone_size: NA
d_call: NA
v_call: TRBV7-2
j_call: TRBJ2-1

cdr3_aa: CASSERTEFTDGYTF
cdr3_nt: TGTGCCAGCAGCGAAAGGACAGAATTTACGGATGGCTACACCTTC
clone_size: NA
d_call: NA
v_call: TRBV2
j_call: TRBJ1-2

cdr3_aa: CASSPIAGGNNEQFF
cdr3_nt: TGTGCCAGCAGTCCAATAGCGGGAGGCAACAATGAGCAGTTCTTC
clone_size: NA
d_call: TRBD2
v_call: TRBV28
j_call: TRBJ2-1

cdr3_aa: CASGRTSGRYNEQFF
cdr3_nt: TGTGCCAGCGGCCGGACTAGCGGGAGGTACAATGAGCAGTTCTTC
clone_size: NA
d_call: TRBD2
v_call: TRBV6-5
j_call: TRBJ2-1

cdr3_aa: CASRLQVMETQYF
cdr3_nt: TGTGCCAGCAGGTTACAGGTGATGGAGACCCAGTACTTC
clone_size: few
d_call: NA
v_call: TRBV2
j_call: TRBJ2-5

cdr3_aa: CASSLTGYTDTQYF
cdr3_nt: TGTGCCAGCAGTTTAACGGGGTACACAGATACGCAGTATTTT
clone_size: NA
d_call: NA
v_call: TRBV27
j_call: TRBJ2-3

cdr3_aa: CASSSLAGTDTQYF
cdr3_nt: TGTGCCAGCTCATCTCTAGCGGGCACAGATACGCAGTATTTT
clone_size: NA
d_call: TRBD2
v_call: TRBV18
j_call: TRBJ2-3